Presented here are 18 T cell receptor beta chains from one specimen sequenced in a study of T cell responses to AZD1222 COVID-19 vaccine. The data were produced by immunoSEQ multiplex PCR, yet TCRdb's version contains in-frame clones alone and is incomplete. This table holds about 150,000 clones, around 85% found once. The source material was peripheral blood, sampled on day 0 of MenACWY control vaccination. These receptors all come from an adult in good health.

This clone was seen a handful of times. V gene TRBV27 combines with J gene TRBJ1-3; 10 bases are a match to TRBD1. Trimming at V came to 2 bases and at J to 3 bases, leaving 4 bases not matched to a gene. The CDR3 has 16 amino acids. Germline CDR1 MNHEY, CDR2 SMNVEV (reference sequence). The CDR3: CASSLRDRGGGNTIYF. The CDR3 DNA reads TGTGCCAGCAGTTTAAGGGACAGGGGTGGTGGAAACACCATATATTTT.

V usage is TRBV9 and J usage is TRBJ2-1, with 9 bases identical to TRBD2. The germline V gene has CDR1 SGDLS and CDR2 YYNGEE. The CDR3 consists of 15 residues. With V trimmed by 4 bases and J by 3 bases, 5 bases remained unmatched. The CDR3 region is CASSTAGGHYNEQFF. In DNA, the CDR3 is TGTGCCAGCAGCACCGCGGGGGGGCACTACAATGAGCAGTTCTTC.

The chain links TRBV5-4 to TRBJ2-5; D remains ambiguous. CDR1 and CDR2 from the germline V gene are SGHNT and YYREEE (reference sequence). V lost 0 bases, J lost 3 bases, and 0 bases lay in between. This CDR3 spans 11 amino acids. The CDR3 here is CASSLEETQYF. The CDR3 DNA sequence: TGTGCCAGCAGCTTGGAAGAGACCCAGTACTTC. Combining the CDR3 with reference TRBV5-4 and TRBJ2-5 gives the whole variable domain ETGVTQSPTHLIKTRGQQVTLRCSSQSGHNTVSWYQQALGQGPQFIFQYYREEENGRGNFPPRFSGLQFPNYSSELNVNALELDDSALYLCASSLEETQYFGPGTRLLVL.

The rearrangement joins TRBV11-2 to TRBJ1-1; 7 bases map to TRBD1. The CDR3 totals 14 residues. Germline V gene lookup returns CDR1 SGHAT and CDR2 FQNNGV. Trimming at V came to 5 bases and at J to 3 bases, leaving 6 bases not matched to a gene. The CDR3 spells CASSLAGGYTEAFF. DNA for the CDR3: TGTGCCAGCAGCCTCGCAGGGGGTTACACTGAAGCTTTCTTT.

The rearrangement joins TRBV18 to TRBJ2-1; no firm D call. V dropped 6 bases and J dropped 4 bases, with 10 bases sitting between them. This CDR3 spans 13 amino acids. Germline CDR1 KGHSH, CDR2 LQKENI. CDR3 amino acids: CASSRTDYNEQFF. The CDR3 DNA reads as TGTGCCAGCTCCCGAACGGATTACAATGAGCAGTTCTTC.

The gene calls are TRBV27 and TRBJ1-1; D is unclear. V was pared by 1 base and J by 4 bases, with 16 bases between. The germline gives CDR1 MNHEY, CDR2 SMNVEV (reference sequence). The CDR3 loop spans 16 amino acids. The CDR3 spells CASSLLLPMLGTEAFF. The CDR3 DNA sequence: TGTGCCAGCAGTTTATTGCTCCCCATGTTAGGCACTGAAGCTTTCTTT.

The chain uses TRBV27 and TRBJ1-4, with 12 bases fitting TRBD1. The CDR3 has 22 amino acids. Germline values: CDR1 MNHEY, CDR2 SMNVEV (reference sequence). The V gene end was trimmed by 0 bases and the J gene end by 7 bases; junction bases not matched to a gene: 21. Here the CDR3 reads CASSLSTTRARDRGRDGEKLFF. In nucleotides, the CDR3 is TGTGCCAGCAGTTTATCGACCACCAGGGCCCGGGACAGGGGGCGAGATGGTGAAAAACTGTTTTTT.

Points on this clone: A read error may produce the germline difference seen at one junction end. The CDR3 DNA follows: TGCCTCGAGGTATCTAACTATGGCTACACCTTC. Its protein product is CLEVSNYGYTF. This chain links TRBV30 with TRBJ1-2; D is unclear. Germline V gene lookup returns CDR1 GTSNPN and CDR2 SVGIG (reference sequence). CDR3 length: 11 residues.

The chain links TRBV25-1 to TRBJ2-1; 9 bases agree with TRBD2. Germline assignment: CDR1 MGHDK and CDR2 SYGVNS. This CDR3 has 14 amino acids. V trimming: 2 bases; J trimming: 8 bases; junction bases outside the gene matches: 4. This CDR3 is CASSEGKRGDEQFF. The CDR3 DNA reads as TGTGCCAGCAGTGAAGGAAAGCGGGGGGATGAGCAGTTCTTC. Together with reference TRBV25-1 and TRBJ2-1, the CDR3 gives the full variable domain: EADIYQTPRYLVIGTGKKITLECSQTMGHDKMYWYQQDPGMELHLIHYSYGVNSTEKGDLSSESTVSRIRTEHFPLTLESARPSHTSQYLCASSEGKRGDEQFFGPGTRLTVL.

The J gene is TRBJ1-1, the V gene TRBV11-2; 7 bases agree with TRBD1. Germline V CDR1 and CDR2: SGHAT, FQNNGV. CDR3 length: 14 amino acids. The V segment lost 1 base and the J segment 3 bases; nucleotides outside the gene matches: 2. CDR3 sequence reads: CASSLGTGYTEAFF. The CDR3 DNA is TGTGCCAGCAGCTTAGGGACAGGCTACACTGAAGCTTTCTTT.

CDR3 sequence (DNA): TGTGCCAGCAGTGAGCCAGGGGCCCCTGGCTACACCTTC. Residues: CASSEPGAPGYTF. This rearrangement joins TRBV6-1 to TRBJ1-2; D may be TRBD1 (6 bases). This CDR3 spans 13 amino acids. Trimming took off 3 bases at V and 7 bases at J, with 12 bases between the two ends. Germline V lookup: CDR1 MNHNS, CDR2 SASEGT.

The V and J genes are TRBV3-1 (or the pseudogene TRBV3-2) and TRBJ1-3; D gene unclear. The CDR3 has 13 residues. The germline V and J ends were trimmed by 4 bases and 4 bases, with 8 bases remaining between them. Looked up from germline, CDR1 is LGHDT and CDR2 is YNNKEL (reference sequence). The CDR3 DNA reads TGTGCCAGCAGCCGAACCGTCGGAAACACCATATATTTT. This translates into CASSRTVGNTIYF.

V is TRBV7-9 and J is TRBJ1-4; 7 nucleotides align to TRBD1. The germline V gene encodes CDR1 SEHNR and CDR2 FQNEAQ (reference sequence). The CDR3 runs to 13 residues. Trimming removed 6 bases from V and 7 bases from J; junction bases left unmatched: 5. The DNA of the CDR3 is TGTGCCAGCAGGACAGGGCGGGGTGAAAAACTGTTTTTT. This gives the protein CASRTGRGEKLFF.

The sample holds one count of this clone. The J gene is TRBJ1-2, the V gene TRBV24-1; D not certain. The germline CDR1 and CDR2 sequences are KGHDR and SFDVKD. Trimming removed 5 bases from V and 0 bases from J, with 12 bases in between. The CDR3 is made up of 15 amino acids. The CDR3 sequence: CATSGSGRANYGYTF. The CDR3 coding sequence is TGTGCCACCAGTGGGTCGGGGAGAGCTAACTATGGCTACACCTTC.

The rearrangement uses TRBV11-2 and TRBJ1-5, with D uncertain. The CDR3 is 16 amino acids. V dropped 0 bases and J dropped 1 base, with 10 bases sitting between them. Germline V lookup: CDR1 SGHAT, CDR2 FQNNGV. CDR3 sequence: CASSLDGLRSNQPQHF. DNA of the CDR3: TGTGCCAGCAGCTTAGACGGATTGAGGAGCAATCAGCCCCAGCATTTT. The complete variable domain, with remaining parts taken from reference TRBV11-2 and TRBJ1-5, reads EAGVAQSPRYKIIEKRQSVAFWCNPISGHATLYWYQQILGQGPKLLIQFQNNGVVDDSQLPKDRFSAERLKGVDSTLKIQPAKLEDSAVYLCASSLDGLRSNQPQHFGDGTRLSIL.

The chain combines TRBV5-4 with TRBJ1-3, with D uncertain. The CDR3 extends over 14 amino acids. Per the germline V gene, CDR1 is SGHNT and CDR2 is YYREEE (reference sequence). V gave up 3 bases and J gave up 0 bases, with 7 bases separating them. CDR3 sequence: CASSSQSSGNTIYF. The DNA of the CDR3 is TGTGCCAGCAGCTCACAGAGCTCTGGAAACACCATATATTTT. Complete variable domain (other parts from reference TRBV5-4 and TRBJ1-3): ETGVTQSPTHLIKTRGQQVTLRCSSQSGHNTVSWYQQALGQGPQFIFQYYREEENGRGNFPPRFSGLQFPNYSSELNVNALELDDSALYLCASSSQSSGNTIYFGEGSWLTVV.

The chain has TRBV19 and TRBJ1-2; 8 bases fit TRBD1. The ends lost 4 bases at V and 4 bases at J; junction bases unmatched: 5. The CDR3 contains 14 residues. The germline gives CDR1 LNHDA, CDR2 SQIVND (reference sequence). CDR3 residues: CASSRQGAIYGYTF. The CDR3 region has the DNA TGTGCCAGTAGTAGGCAGGGGGCTATCTATGGCTACACCTTC.

The chain carries TRBV2 and TRBJ2-1; D may correspond to TRBD1 or TRBD2 (5 bases each). The germline V gene encodes CDR1 SNHLY and CDR2 FYNNEI. V lost 5 bases, J lost 5 bases, and 13 bases lay in between. CDR3 length: 14 amino acids. The CDR3 DNA follows: TGTGCCAGCAGTCTCCGGGACCCTGACAATGAGCAGTTCTTC. This gives the protein CASSLRDPDNEQFF. Combining the CDR3 with reference TRBV2 and TRBJ2-1 gives the whole variable domain EPEVTQTPSHQVTQMGQEVILRCVPISNHLYFYWYRQILGQKVEFLVSFYNNEISEKSEIFDDQFSVERPDGSNFTLKIRSTKLEDSAMYFCASSLRDPDNEQFFGPGTRLTVL.